Shown below are 28 T cell receptor beta chains from a single sample sequenced in a study of technical replicates of blood from a handful of donors. TCRdb's copy holds only in-frame clones and misses some; the assay was immunoSEQ multiplex PCR. The sample has tens of thousands of clones; 94% are singletons. The specimen sequenced was T cells isolated from PBMCs. Receptor source: a human donor in good health.

The CDR3 spells CASQGSGTSDYEQYF. CDR3 nucleotides: TGTGCCAGCCAAGGATCCGGGACTAGCGACTACGAGCAGTACTTC. V is TRBV28 and J is TRBJ2-7; 10 nucleotides align to TRBD2. This CDR3 spans 15 amino acids. The junction had 10 bases not matched to a gene; V was cut back by 8 bases and J by 3 bases. Germline V gene sequence: CDR1 MDHEN, CDR2 SYDVKM.

The chain carries TRBV7-2 and TRBJ1-1, with 8 bases matching TRBD1. V shed 5 bases, J shed 0 bases, and the junction held 2 bases outside the gene matches. The CDR3 totals 14 residues. In germline, CDR1 is SGHTA, CDR2 FQGNSA. CDR3 sequence (DNA): TGTGCCAGCAGCCCGGACAGGGTGAACACTGAAGCTTTCTTT. Encoded protein: CASSPDRVNTEAFF. Combining the CDR3 with reference TRBV7-2 and TRBJ1-1 gives the whole variable domain GAGVSQSPSNKVTEKGKDVELRCDPISGHTALYWYRQSLGQGLEFLIYFQGNSAPDKSGLPSDRFSAERTGGSVSTLTIQRTQQEDSAVYLCASSPDRVNTEAFFGQGTRLTVV.

The rearrangement links TRBV30 to TRBJ1-1, with 7 bases fitting TRBD1. Germline CDR1 and CDR2: GTSNPN and SVGIG (reference sequence). The CDR3 is made up of 13 amino acids. J lost 4 bases, V lost 5 bases, and 7 bases had no gene match. The CDR3 loop reads CAWDISGGTEAFF. The CDR3 bases are TGTGCCTGGGACATCTCAGGGGGCACTGAAGCTTTCTTT.

This chain uses TRBV2 with TRBJ1-2, with TRBD1 as a possible D gene (6 bases). The V and J ends lost 6 bases and 8 bases respectively, with 16 bases between them. CDR3 length equals 13 residues. From germline, CDR1 is SNHLY and CDR2 FYNNEI. The CDR3 protein is CASRISGTMGYTF. CDR3 in DNA: TGTGCCAGCAGAATTTCCGGGACAATGGGCTACACCTTC.

V and J are TRBV10-3 and TRBJ2-1; 7 bases map to TRBD2. Per the germline V gene, CDR1 is ENHRY and CDR2 is SYGVKD. With 0 bases clipped from V and 4 bases from J, the junction kept 9 bases outside the gene matches. The CDR3 loop spans 17 amino acids. The CDR3 here is CAISESDPSGLYNEQFF. The CDR3, as DNA: TGTGCCATCAGTGAGTCGGATCCTAGCGGACTATACAATGAGCAGTTCTTC.

The V call is TRBV4-1, the J call TRBJ2-7; possibly TRBD2 for D (6 bases). This CDR3 contains 15 residues. Trimming left V 0 bases short and J 6 bases short, with 15 bases between. Per germline, CDR1 MGHRA and CDR2 YSYEKL. The CDR3 spells CASSQEDRQGGEQYF. In DNA, the CDR3 is TGCGCCAGCAGCCAAGAGGACCGGCAGGGAGGCGAGCAGTACTTC.

The genes are TRBV29-1 and TRBJ2-1; possibly TRBD1 for D (6 bases). This CDR3 is built from 14 residues. V lost 6 bases to trimming and J lost 1 base, with 13 bases between them. Germline lookup yields CDR1 SQVTM and CDR2 ANQGSEA. The chain's CDR3 is CSVLTGRSYNEQFF. CDR3 nucleotide sequence: TGCAGCGTCCTAACAGGGAGATCCTACAATGAGCAGTTCTTC.

This clone was detected only once. This rearrangement joins TRBV10-3 to TRBJ2-2; 9 bases are a match to TRBD1. V shed 6 bases, J shed 5 bases, and the junction held 4 bases outside the gene matches. CDR3 length equals 14 residues. CDR1 and CDR2 (germline): ENHRY, SYGVKD. The CDR3 DNA reads TGTGCCATCAGAGACGGACAGGGGACCGGGGAGCTGTTTTTT. It yields the protein CAIRDGQGTGELFF.

This CDR3 reads CASSGTSGRDSYNEQFF. The CDR3 region has the DNA TGTGCCAGTAGCGGGACTAGCGGGAGGGACTCCTACAATGAGCAGTTCTTC. This sequence joins TRBV19 and TRBJ2-1, with 16 bases fitting TRBD2. Per germline, CDR1 LNHDA and CDR2 SQIVND (reference sequence). The CDR3 loop spans 17 amino acids. Unmatched junction bases numbered 2, after V lost 6 bases and J lost 0 bases.

The chain uses TRBV6-5 and TRBJ1-2; D uncertain. The CDR3 length is 16 residues. The germline V gene encodes CDR1 MNHEY and CDR2 SVGAGI. V dropped 0 bases and J dropped 4 bases, with 15 bases sitting between them. The CDR3 protein is CASSYSIGQAAYGYTF. Written as DNA, the CDR3 is TGTGCCAGCAGTTACTCGATCGGCCAGGCTGCCTATGGCTACACCTTC.

The chain combines TRBV30 with TRBJ1-6; perhaps TRBD1 as D (5 bases). Germline CDR1 GTSNPN, CDR2 SVGIG (reference sequence). The CDR3 covers 15 residues. Trimming took off 3 bases at V and 8 bases at J, with 17 bases between the two ends. As DNA, the CDR3 is TGTGCCTGGAGACTTGTCTCAGGGTTGTATTCACCCCTCCACTTT. It specifies CAWRLVSGLYSPLHF.

This clone was seen only once. The rearrangement uses TRBV29-1 and TRBJ1-1; D is undetermined. Germline V CDR1 and CDR2: SQVTM, ANQGSEA. The V gene lost 3 bases and the J gene lost 6 bases, with 14 bases spanning the gap. The CDR3 totals 13 residues. The CDR3 coding sequence is TGCAGCGTTGAGAGACATACACCAGCTGAAGCTTTCTTT. Translating it yields CSVERHTPAEAFF.

The chain employs TRBV10-1 and TRBJ1-3; 8 bases map to TRBD1. The V gene's germline CDR1 is WNHNN and CDR2 SYGVQD (reference sequence). The CDR3 extends over 19 amino acids. The V gene end was trimmed by 6 bases and the J gene end by 0 bases; junction bases not matched to a gene: 16. CDR3: CASRGSDRDPWGSGNTIYF. The DNA of the CDR3 is TGCGCCAGCAGGGGATCGGACAGGGACCCCTGGGGCTCTGGAAACACCATATATTTT.

The rearrangement joins TRBV18 to TRBJ2-7; 9 bases agree with TRBD2. V was pared by 0 bases and J by 0 bases, with 9 bases of the junction left unmatched. This CDR3 is 18 amino acids long. Germline CDR1 KGHSH, CDR2 LQKENI. The CDR3 DNA reads as TGTGCCAGCTCACCACCGCTGGGACTAGCAGGAATCTCCTACGAGCAGTACTTC. Protein product: CASSPPLGLAGISYEQYF.

The J gene is TRBJ2-7, the V gene TRBV27; 7 bases match TRBD2. V dropped 6 bases and J dropped 4; count of bases not matched to a gene: 12. The CDR3 extends over 15 amino acids. The germline V gene encodes CDR1 MNHEY and CDR2 SMNVEV (reference sequence). This CDR3 is CASRSLPTSFYEQYF. The CDR3 DNA reads as TGTGCCAGCAGATCCCTCCCGACTAGCTTTTACGAGCAGTACTTC.

This clone was counted once. The chain couples TRBV27 to TRBJ2-2; 7 bases are shared with TRBD1. CDR1 is MNHEY, CDR2 SMNVEV, per germline (reference sequence). The J segment lost 4 bases and the V segment lost 6 bases, leaving 8 bases of the junction unmatched. This CDR3 has 15 amino acids. Written as DNA, the CDR3 is TGTGCCAGCAGCCAATCGGGACAGTTCACCGGGGAGCTGTTTTTT. Its translation is CASSQSGQFTGELFF.

This chain links TRBV9 with TRBJ2-2; D is undetermined. Per the germline V gene, CDR1 is SGDLS and CDR2 is YYNGEE. The CDR3 loop spans 14 amino acids. V shed 0 bases and J shed 6 bases, with 9 bases lying between them. The CDR3 DNA is TGTGCCAGCAGCGTAGTGCTGTCAGCCGGGGAGCTGTTTTTT. It is translated as CASSVVLSAGELFF.

The CDR3: CASGVRLAGELDTQYF. The CDR3 DNA follows: TGTGCTAGTGGTGTACGACTAGCGGGTGAGCTAGACACGCAGTATTTT. The chain employs TRBV12-5 and TRBJ2-3; 10 bases map to TRBD2. The CDR3 has 16 amino acids. Germline V gene sequence: CDR1 LGHNT, CDR2 FRNRAP. J was trimmed by 9 bases and V by 5 bases; bases with no gene match: 14.

A few counts support this clone. The chain couples TRBV5-1 to TRBJ2-3; D is perhaps TRBD2 (6 bases). This CDR3 spans 15 amino acids. Looked up from germline, CDR1 is SGHRS and CDR2 is YFSETQ. V was cut by 5 bases and J by 3 bases, with 16 bases left in between. CDR3: CASRSSGLLTDTQYF. The CDR3 bases are TGCGCCAGCAGATCCTCGGGACTCCTAACAGATACGCAGTATTTT.

CDR3 protein: CASSLGAENQPQHF. The CDR3, as DNA: TGCGCCAGCAGCTTGGGGGCAGAGAATCAGCCCCAGCATTTT. V usage is TRBV5-1 and J usage is TRBJ1-5; D gene uncertain. With 0 bases removed from V and 4 bases from J, the gap between germline ends came to 8 bases. The CDR3 runs 14 residues. Germline lookup yields CDR1 SGHRS and CDR2 YFSETQ.

The chain employs TRBV30 and TRBJ1-2; D possibly corresponds to TRBD1 (5 bases). The CDR3 extends over 14 amino acids. The V and J ends lost 0 bases and 4 bases respectively, with 12 bases between them. Looked up from germline, CDR1 is GTSNPN and CDR2 is SVGIG (reference sequence). Here the CDR3 reads CAWSVRQGPYGYTF. The CDR3 nucleotides are TGTGCCTGGAGTGTACGGCAGGGTCCCTATGGCTACACCTTC.

The V gene is TRBV9, the J gene TRBJ2-5; D not resolved. Germline V CDR1 and CDR2: SGDLS, YYNGEE. V gave up 6 bases and J gave up 5 bases, with 20 bases separating them. The CDR3 sequence is 15 residues long. The CDR3 spells CASTQAQTPDETQYF. The CDR3, as DNA: TGTGCCAGCACCCAAGCCCAGACTCCGGATGAGACCCAGTACTTC.

The CDR3 region has the DNA TGCGCCAGCAGCTTGGATGATCTAGCGGGAGGGCCTTACAATGAGCAGTTCTTC. Its translation: CASSLDDLAGGPYNEQFF. The chain employs TRBV5-1 and TRBJ2-1; 12 positions agree with TRBD2. The CDR3 totals 18 residues. The trim removed 0 bases at V and 4 bases at J, leaving 8 bases unmatched. Germline CDR1 and CDR2: SGHRS and YFSETQ.

This chain uses TRBV6-4 with TRBJ2-1; TRBD2 matches at 14 bases. The CDR3 has 16 amino acids. Unmatched junction bases numbered 4, after V lost 2 bases and J lost 7 bases. Per germline, CDR1 MRHNA and CDR2 SNTAGT. In nucleotides, the CDR3 is TGTGCCAGCAGTGACGGGGGGACTAGCGGGAGTAATGAGCAGTTCTTC. This codes for CASSDGGTSGSNEQFF.

The rearrangement uses TRBV7-8 and TRBJ1-1; the D is unclear. This CDR3 has 14 amino acids. V was clipped by 2 bases and J by 1 base, with 8 bases between them. Germline CDR1 SGHVS, CDR2 FQNEAQ. CDR3 nucleotide sequence: TGTGCCAGCAGCTTACACACAACGAACACTGAAGCTTTCTTT. It codes for CASSLHTTNTEAFF.

The chain employs TRBV28 and TRBJ2-3; perhaps TRBD1 as D (6 bases). Between the trimmed V and J ends, which lost 3 bases and 10 bases, there was a span of 20 bases. Germline loops: CDR1 MDHEN, CDR2 SYDVKM. The CDR3 has 15 amino acids. The CDR3 here is CASSLTGLPRSPQYF. CDR3 coding DNA: TGTGCCAGCAGTTTGACAGGTCTCCCCAGATCCCCGCAGTATTTT.

This chain links TRBV19 with TRBJ1-1; unclear D gene. Trimming stripped 5 bases from V and 2 bases from J, with 9 bases between. This CDR3 has 13 amino acids. Per the germline V gene, CDR1 is LNHDA and CDR2 is SQIVND (reference sequence). The CDR3 is CASSLGANTEAFF. In DNA form, the CDR3 reads TGTGCCAGTAGTTTGGGAGCAAACACTGAAGCTTTCTTT. Using reference TRBV19 and TRBJ1-1 for the parts outside the CDR3, the full variable domain is DGGITQSPKYLFRKEGQNVTLSCEQNLNHDAMYWYRQDPGQGLRLIYYSQIVNDFQKGDIAEGYSVSREKKESFPLTVTSAQKNPTAFYLCASSLGANTEAFFGQGTRLTVV.

This chain connects TRBV2 to TRBJ1-1; tentatively, D is TRBD1 (6 bases). V shed 4 bases and J shed 10 bases, with 19 bases lying between them. The germline gives CDR1 SNHLY, CDR2 FYNNEI. CDR3 length: 14 amino acids. CDR3 in DNA: TGTGCCAGCAGTGGAAACAGGGTTGGCCCAAGAGCTTTCTTT. This encodes CASSGNRVGPRAFF.